The next 20 T cell receptor beta chains were all read from a single sample in a study of regulatory T cells in long-lasting Graves disease. Combining iRepertoire HTBI primers with Arm-PCR of CDR3 regions, the authors built TCR beta libraries. TCRdb called the multiplex PCR reads again in MiXCR, with one record for every CDR3 protein. The sample lists around 450,000 distinct CDR3 sequences, about 22% seen once, with more than 6% in the top ten. As for time point: persistent/refractory GD, antithyroid drugs over 5 years with positive TRAb. Generation of the TCR library employed RNA extracted from PBMCs. The sequenced sample was peripheral blood mononuclear cells (PBMCs), obtained when the disease was refractory, from a patient treated with antithyroid drugs. These receptors were collected from a female donor with Graves disease.

This clonotype was counted at least ten times. The rearrangement uses TRBV6-1 and TRBJ1-5; D perhaps matches TRBD1 (5 bases). The CDR3 sequence is 13 residues long. Germline V gene lookup returns CDR1 MNHNS and CDR2 SASEGT. Trimming removed 6 bases at V and 4 bases at J, with 10 bases between. For the CDR3, the DNA is TGTGCCAGCAGGCAGGGTCGGAATCAGCCCCAGCATTTT. It yields the protein CASRQGRNQPQHF.

The genes are TRBV29-1 and TRBJ2-1; D unclear. Trimming took off 1 base at V and 3 bases at J, with 10 bases between the two ends. This CDR3 is built from 14 residues. Germline lookup yields CDR1 SQVTM and CDR2 ANQGSEA. The CDR3 DNA sequence: TGCAGCGTTGAAGGTACGGGTGGCTACAATGAGCAGTTCTTC. It translates to CSVEGTGGYNEQFF.

This clonotype occurred many times. The chain has TRBV28 and TRBJ1-2; D unresolved. CDR1 MDHEN and CDR2 SYDVKM come from the germline V gene. With 1 base removed from V and 3 bases from J, the gap between germline ends came to 9 bases. CDR3 length: 14 residues. The CDR3 sequence: CASSLLDGDYGYTF. The DNA of the CDR3 is TGTGCCAGCAGTTTATTGGACGGGGACTATGGCTACACCTTC.

A few counts support this clonotype. The rearrangement uses TRBV30 and TRBJ1-2; TRBD1 matches 7 bases. The CDR3 is made up of 14 amino acids. The ends lost 1 base at V and 5 bases at J; junction bases unmatched: 7. Germline V lookup: CDR1 GTSNPN, CDR2 SVGIG (reference sequence). CDR3 in amino acids: CAWSGQGRSYGYTF. CDR3 coding DNA: TGTGCCTGGAGTGGACAGGGAAGAAGTTATGGCTACACCTTC.

The J gene is TRBJ2-7, the V gene TRBV12-3 or TRBV12-4, with D possibly TRBD1 on 7 matching bases. V was shortened by 3 bases and J by 3 bases, with 15 bases between the two germline ends. The CDR3 spans 15 residues. The CDR3 protein is CASSFGAGGNYEQYF. In nucleotides, the CDR3 is TGTGCCAGCAGTTTCGGGGCAGGGGGGAACTACGAGCAGTACTTC.

The DNA of the CDR3 is TGTGCCAGCAGCCCCAGCGGACAGGCCCCCAATTCACCCCTCCACTTT. It translates to CASSPSGQAPNSPLHF. J is TRBJ1-6 and V is TRBV13, with 7 bases that match TRBD1. The germline V gene has CDR1 PRHDT and CDR2 FYEKMQ (reference sequence). The trim removed 5 bases at V and 7 bases at J, leaving 11 bases unmatched. The CDR3 contains 16 residues.

The sample holds many counts of this clonotype. CDR3 in DNA: TGTGCCAGCACTCGGACAGGCATGAACACTGAAGCTTTCTTT. This encodes CASTRTGMNTEAFF. V and J are TRBV12-3 or TRBV12-4 and TRBJ1-1; 7 nucleotides line up with TRBD1. This CDR3 is built from 14 residues. With V trimmed by 7 bases and J by 0 bases, 5 bases remained unmatched.

This clonotype was recorded only once. V gene TRBV4-1 combines with J gene TRBJ1-1, with D possibly TRBD1 on 5 matching bases. This CDR3 has 15 residues. The ends were cut back, 4 bases at V and 8 bases at J, with 20 bases in the middle. Germline CDR1 MGHRA, CDR2 YSYEKL. The CDR3 nucleotides read TGCGCCAGCAGCCCCGGGGGGACCGGTCGTGGGGAAGCTTTCTTT. It specifies CASSPGGTGRGEAFF.

This clonotype was counted at least ten times. The chain couples TRBV6-5 to TRBJ2-7, with D perhaps given as TRBD1 or TRBD2 (5 bases each). The V end was cut by 3 bases, the J end by 1 base, with 10 bases between. CDR1 is MNHEY and CDR2 is SVGAGI in the germline V gene. This CDR3 is built from 14 residues. This CDR3 reads CASSYGGQSYEQYF. DNA of the CDR3: TGTGCCAGCAGTTATGGAGGACAATCCTACGAGCAGTACTTC.

This clonotype was seen only a few times. The V gene is TRBV7-9, the J gene TRBJ2-5, with 8 bases that match TRBD2. Germline-derived CDR1 and CDR2 are SEHNR and FQNEAQ (reference sequence). After removal of 4 bases from V and 3 bases from J, the junction contained 7 bases not matched to a gene. The length of the CDR3 is 15 residues. The CDR3 sequence is CASSSAGLEEETQYF. CDR3 coding DNA: TGTGCCAGCAGCTCCGCGGGACTAGAAGAAGAGACCCAGTACTTC.

This clonotype has a count of ten or more. The rearrangement links TRBV2 to TRBJ1-2; D may be TRBD1 (5 bases). Per germline, CDR1 SNHLY and CDR2 FYNNEI. V lost 6 bases, J lost 4 bases, and 9 bases lay in between. The CDR3 has 12 residues. The CDR3 sequence: CASRSQGYGYTF. CDR3 sequence (DNA): TGTGCCAGCAGATCGCAGGGCTATGGCTACACCTTC.

This clonotype was counted at least ten times. V gene TRBV7-2 combines with J gene TRBJ1-4; possible D gene TRBD1, 5 bases. Trimming took off 3 bases at V and 11 bases at J, with 10 bases between the two ends. There are 12 residues in the CDR3. From germline, CDR1 is SGHTA and CDR2 FQGNSA. The CDR3 DNA reads TGTGCCAGCAGCTTGTGGGGGGGGAAACTGTTTTTT. It codes for CASSLWGGKLFF.

Only a few counts were recorded for this clonotype. J is TRBJ2-7 and V is TRBV5-6; tentative D call: TRBD1 (5 bases). This CDR3 contains 13 residues. The V gene lost 7 bases and the J gene lost 3 bases, with 14 bases spanning the gap. The V gene's germline CDR1 is SGHDT and CDR2 YYEEEE. CDR3: CASGKTEFYEQYF. The CDR3, as DNA: TGTGCCAGCGGAAAGACAGAGTTCTACGAGCAGTACTTC.

This clonotype was recorded many times. The rearrangement joins TRBV12-3 or TRBV12-4 to TRBJ2-2; D may be TRBD1 (6 bases). The CDR3 spans 15 residues. V lost 0 bases and J lost 4, with 9 bases in between. The CDR3 nucleotides are TGTGCCAGCAGTTTAGCTCAGGGGAGCACCGGGGAGCTGTTTTTT. Translating gives CASSLAQGSTGELFF.

On this clonotype: A much larger clone differs from this one at a single base, so this may be a read error. As the CDR3 is not closed by the conserved phenylalanine or tryptophan, this likely results from a read error. The chain uses TRBV28 and TRBJ2-7, with D unresolved. In germline, CDR1 is MDHEN, CDR2 SYDVKM. This CDR3 spans 12 amino acids. Trimming left V 2 bases short and J 7 bases short, with 9 bases between. The chain's CDR3 is CASSLTAEEQYL. The CDR3 DNA is TGTGCCAGCAGTTTAACGGCGGAAGAGCAGTACCTC.

This clonotype turned up a few times. The V gene is TRBV24-1, the J gene TRBJ1-2; tentative D call: TRBD1 (5 bases). Germline values: CDR1 KGHDR, CDR2 SFDVKD. The CDR3 covers 15 residues. Deletions cut 3 bases from V and 0 bases from J, with 10 bases between. The CDR3 region has the DNA TGTGCCACCAGTGATGCCGGGACTACTAACTATGGCTACACCTTC. Residues: CATSDAGTTNYGYTF.

Ten or more counts support this clonotype. The V and J genes are TRBV11-1 and TRBJ1-1; D is ambiguous. This CDR3 contains 13 residues. Germline V lookup: CDR1 SGHAT, CDR2 FQDESV (reference sequence). V was shortened by 5 bases and J by 4 bases, with 11 bases between the two germline ends. The CDR3: CASSPNIFTEAFF. CDR3 coding DNA: TGTGCCAGCAGCCCTAATATTTTCACTGAAGCTTTCTTT.

Many counts were recorded for this clonotype. The chain couples TRBV2 to TRBJ1-4, with 8 bases aligning to TRBD1. Germline V gives CDR1 SNHLY, CDR2 FYNNEI. This CDR3 contains 15 residues. J lost 7 bases, V lost 5 bases, and 9 bases had no gene match. The CDR3, as DNA: TGTGCCAGCAGTCAGGTCCAGGGGGCGAGTGAAAAACTGTTTTTT. Translated, it gives CASSQVQGASEKLFF.

This clonotype was observed a single time. In nucleotides, the CDR3 is TGCAGCGTTGAAGGAGGGGCTACCGAAACAGATACGCAGTATTTT. Its protein is CSVEGGATETDTQYF. V is TRBV29-1 and J is TRBJ2-3; the D call may be TRBD1 or TRBD2 (5 bases each). Looked up from germline, CDR1 is SQVTM and CDR2 is ANQGSEA. Trimming took 1 base from V and 3 from J, leaving 14 bases between them. CDR3 size: 15 residues.

This clonotype was detected ten times or more. The rearrangement uses TRBV27 and TRBJ2-7; either TRBD1 or TRBD2 may supply D (5 bases each). The germline CDR1 and CDR2 sequences are MNHEY and SMNVEV (reference sequence). The CDR3 spans 13 residues. V shed 0 bases and J shed 6 bases, with 9 bases lying between them. CDR3 nucleotides: TGTGCCAGCAGTTTATCTCCGGGGCGCGAGCAGTACTTC. Its protein is CASSLSPGREQYF.